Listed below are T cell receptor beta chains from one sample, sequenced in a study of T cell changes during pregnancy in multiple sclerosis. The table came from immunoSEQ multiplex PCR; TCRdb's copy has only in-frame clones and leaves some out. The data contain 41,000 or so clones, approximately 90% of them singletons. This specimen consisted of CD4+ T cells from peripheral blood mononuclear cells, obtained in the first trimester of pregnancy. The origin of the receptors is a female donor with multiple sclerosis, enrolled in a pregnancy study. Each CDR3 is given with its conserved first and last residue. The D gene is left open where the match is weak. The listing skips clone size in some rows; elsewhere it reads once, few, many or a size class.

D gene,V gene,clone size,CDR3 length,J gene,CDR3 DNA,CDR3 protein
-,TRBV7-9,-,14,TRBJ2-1,TGTGCCAGCAGCTTCTCCGGGGACTGGGATGAGCAGTTCTTC,CASSFSGDWDEQFF
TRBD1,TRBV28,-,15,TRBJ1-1,TGTGCCAGCAGTCCACCCGGGACAGGGCGGGCTGAAGCTTTCTTT,CASSPPGTGRAEAFF
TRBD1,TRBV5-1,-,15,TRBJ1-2,TGCGCCAGCAGCTTGGGACGACAGGGACTTTATGGCTACACCTTC,CASSLGRQGLYGYTF
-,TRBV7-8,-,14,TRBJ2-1,TGTGCCAGCAGCTTAGTTAGGGTGGGGCGGGGAGAGTTCTTC,CASSLVRVGRGEFF
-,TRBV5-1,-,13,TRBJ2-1,TGCGCCAGCAGCTTGGTGGGGGCGGGTGAGCAGTTCTTC,CASSLVGAGEQFF
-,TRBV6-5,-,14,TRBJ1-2,TGTGCCAGCAGCTCAACAACGAATTTTAATGGCTACACCTTC,CASSSTTNFNGYTF
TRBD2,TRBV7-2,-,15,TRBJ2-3,TGTGCCAGCAGCTCCACGGGAGGAAGCACAGATACGCAGTATTTT,CASSSTGGSTDTQYF
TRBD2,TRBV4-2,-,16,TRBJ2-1,TGTGCCAGCAGCCGGGACAGCGGGAGGGGTTACAATGAGCAGTTCTTC,CASSRDSGRGYNEQFF
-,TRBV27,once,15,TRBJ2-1,TGTGCCAGCAGTTTATCGGAACTAGACGACAATGAGCAGTTCTTC,CASSLSELDDNEQFF
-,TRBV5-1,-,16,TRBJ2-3,TGCGCCAGCAGAAAGGATGTGGGGGCGAGCACAGATACGCAGTATTTT,CASRKDVGASTDTQYF
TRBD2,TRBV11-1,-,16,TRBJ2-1,TGTGCCAGCCAGCCCCGGACTAGCGGGAGGGACCATGAGCAGTTCTTC,CASQPRTSGRDHEQFF
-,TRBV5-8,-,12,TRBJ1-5,TGTGCCAGCAGCTCACAGAATCAGCCCCAGCATTTT,CASSSQNQPQHF
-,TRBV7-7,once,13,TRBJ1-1,TGTGCTAGCAGCTTAGGACAGAACACTGAAGCTTTCTTT,CASSLGQNTEAFF
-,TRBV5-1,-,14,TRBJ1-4,TGCGCCAGCAGGACAGCCGCAACTAATGAAAAACTGTTTTTT,CASRTAATNEKLFF
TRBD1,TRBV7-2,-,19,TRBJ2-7,TGTGCCAGCAGCTCCCGAAAGGGCAGGGGGCGAGGAAACCTCTACGAGCAGTACTTC,CASSSRKGRGRGNLYEQYF
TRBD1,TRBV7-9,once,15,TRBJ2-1,TGTGCCAGCAAGTTTTGGGGGACAGGGGGACATGAGCAGTTCTTC,CASKFWGTGGHEQFF
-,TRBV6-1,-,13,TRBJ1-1,TGTGCCAGCAGTTTAGCTGAGAACACTGAAGCTTTCTTT,CASSLAENTEAFF
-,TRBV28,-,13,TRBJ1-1,TGTGCCAGCAGACCAACAAGGAACACTGAAGCTTTCTTT,CASRPTRNTEAFF
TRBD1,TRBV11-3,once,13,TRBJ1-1,TGTGCCAGCAGCCGGGTGCGACAGGGGGAAGCTTTCTTT,CASSRVRQGEAFF
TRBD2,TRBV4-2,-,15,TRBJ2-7,TGTGCCAGCAGCCAAGAGACTAGCGGTTTCTACGAGCAGTACTTC,CASSQETSGFYEQYF
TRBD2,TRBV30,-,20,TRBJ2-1,TGTGCCTGGAGTGTAACGGTTTCTAGCGGGAGATTCAGATCCTACAATGAGCAGTTCTTC,CAWSVTVSSGRFRSYNEQFF
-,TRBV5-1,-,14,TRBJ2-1,TGCGCCAGCAGCTTGGCCTCCCAGTACAATGAGCAGTTCTTC,CASSLASQYNEQFF
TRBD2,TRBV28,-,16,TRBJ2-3,TGTGCCAGCAGTTTAGGGCGGGGGGTCGGGGCAGATACGCAGTATTTT,CASSLGRGVGADTQYF
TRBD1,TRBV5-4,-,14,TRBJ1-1,TGTGCCAGCAGTCAGACAGGGGGCGGGACTGAAGCTTTCTTT,CASSQTGGGTEAFF
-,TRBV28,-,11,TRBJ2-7,TGTGCCAGCAGGACAAGTTACGAGCAGTACTTC,CASRTSYEQYF
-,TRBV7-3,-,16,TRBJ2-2,TGTGCCAGCAGCCCGGCGCGGGGTGGGAACACCGGGGAGCTGTTTTTT,CASSPARGGNTGELFF
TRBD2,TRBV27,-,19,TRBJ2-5,TGTGCCAGCAGTCCGCTCCAAGAGACTAGCGGGAGAACCCAAGAGACCCAGTACTTC,CASSPLQETSGRTQETQYF
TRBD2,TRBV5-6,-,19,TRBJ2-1,TGTGCCAGCAGCGCCCCGCGGGGGGGAGGGCCCGTCATTAACTATGAGCAGTTCTTC,CASSAPRGGGPVINYEQFF
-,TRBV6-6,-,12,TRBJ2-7,TGTGCCAGCAGCCGTTCGGTCTACGAGCAGTACTTC,CASSRSVYEQYF
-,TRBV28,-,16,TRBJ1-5,TGTGCCAGCAGACCCCTACAGGGTTGGGTCAATCAGCCCCAGCATTTT,CASRPLQGWVNQPQHF
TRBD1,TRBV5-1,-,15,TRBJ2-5,TGCGCCAGCAGCTTATCGGGACAGGCAAAAGAGACCCAGTACTTC,CASSLSGQAKETQYF
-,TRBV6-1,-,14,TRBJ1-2,TGTGCCAGCACCCGACAGGCCACGGACTATGGCTACACCTTC,CASTRQATDYGYTF
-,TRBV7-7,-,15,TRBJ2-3,TGTGCTAGCAGCCCCGACGGGAGTACTGGAGATACGCAGTATTTT,CASSPDGSTGDTQYF
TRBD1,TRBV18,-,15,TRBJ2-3,TGTGCCAGCTCACCACCGGGACAGGCCGGAGATACGCAGTATTTT,CASSPPGQAGDTQYF
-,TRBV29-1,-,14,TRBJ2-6,TGCAGCGTTGAGGTCGGGTCTGGGGCCAACGTCCTGACTTTC,CSVEVGSGANVLTF
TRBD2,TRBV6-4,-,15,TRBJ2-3,TGTGCCAGCAGTGACGGCGGGAGGGAATCAGATACGCAGTATTTT,CASSDGGRESDTQYF